These T cell receptor beta chains were read from a single sample in a study of shared clonotypes between healthy human individuals. The protocol was immunoSEQ multiplex PCR, while the TCRdb copy is restricted to in-frame clones and leaves out a portion. Of 450,000 to 700,000 clones listed, just under 97% were seen once; the top ten hold about 0.11%. Input material: naive CD8+ T cells sorted from blood. The receptors come from a woman aged 25 to 39 in good health. Both conserved end residues are part of each CDR3. D genes are given only for firm matches. Rows may omit the clone size; those that give it use once, few, many or a size class.

clone_size	v_call	j_call	d_call	cdr3_aa	cdr3_nt
NA	TRBV27	TRBJ2-1	TRBD2	CASGGSGRAINEQFF	TGTGCCAGCGGAGGTAGCGGGAGGGCCATCAATGAGCAGTTCTTC
NA	TRBV21-1	TRBJ1-1	NA	CASSKVDSETEAFF	TGTGCCAGCAGCAAAGTCGACTCCGAGACTGAAGCTTTCTTT
NA	TRBV2	TRBJ2-1	TRBD2	CASLGAGVNEQFF	TGTGCCAGCCTAGGAGCGGGAGTTAATGAGCAGTTCTTC
few	TRBV28	TRBJ2-2	TRBD1	CASSLGDSGELFF	TGTGCCAGCAGTTTGGGGGACAGCGGGGAGCTGTTTTTT
NA	TRBV7-9	TRBJ2-2	TRBD2	CASSLLAGGNTGELFF	TGTGCCAGCAGCTTACTAGCGGGAGGAAACACCGGGGAGCTGTTTTTT
NA	TRBV27	TRBJ2-7	TRBD2	CASSPSSGSYEQYF	TGTGCCAGCAGTCCCTCTAGCGGGAGCTACGAGCAGTACTTC
once	TRBV7-9	TRBJ2-5	NA	CASSLILGNQETQYF	TGTGCCAGCAGCTTGATCCTAGGGAACCAAGAGACCCAGTACTTC
NA	TRBV4-1	TRBJ2-5	NA	CASSQDSRGEYQETQYF	TGCGCCAGCAGCCAAGACTCAAGGGGCGAGTACCAAGAGACCCAGTACTTC
NA	TRBV7-9	TRBJ2-7	TRBD2	CASLPTTSGIHEQYF	TGTGCCAGCTTACCCACAACTAGCGGGATACACGAGCAGTACTTC
NA	TRBV6-1	TRBJ2-7	TRBD2	CASKEGLAISYEQYF	TGTGCCAGCAAAGAGGGACTAGCGATCTCCTACGAGCAGTACTTC
NA	TRBV7-9	TRBJ2-2	TRBD2	CASSQSPSGGNTGELFF	TGTGCCAGCAGCCAAAGTCCTAGCGGGGGGAACACCGGGGAGCTGTTTTTT
once	TRBV28	TRBJ1-5	NA	CASRIQGGSNQPQHF	TGTGCCAGCAGGATACAGGGAGGAAGCAATCAGCCCCAGCATTTT
NA	TRBV5-6	TRBJ2-7	NA	CASSVTASRYEQYF	TGTGCCAGCAGCGTAACTGCCTCTAGGTACGAGCAGTACTTC
NA	TRBV9	TRBJ2-7	TRBD1	CASGDSRFNEQYF	TGTGCCAGCGGGGACAGTCGGTTCAACGAGCAGTACTTC
NA	TRBV4-1	TRBJ2-1	NA	CASSQREAYNEQFF	TGCGCCAGCAGCCAGAGGGAAGCCTACAATGAGCAGTTCTTC
few	TRBV11-2	TRBJ2-7	NA	CASSASYEQYF	TGTGCCAGCAGCGCTTCCTACGAGCAGTACTTC
once	TRBV5-6	TRBJ2-5	NA	CASSFGKFPRTQYF	TGTGCCAGCAGCTTTGGGAAATTCCCTAGGACCCAGTACTTC
once	TRBV7-6	TRBJ2-5	NA	CASTPTVILETQYF	TGTGCCAGCACCCCGACTGTGATCTTAGAGACCCAGTACTTC
NA	TRBV28	TRBJ2-7	NA	CASSSRAVSAYEQYF	TGTGCCAGCAGTTCTAGGGCGGTGTCGGCCTACGAGCAGTACTTC
once	TRBV10-3	TRBJ2-1	NA	CAPTPDHEQFF	TGTGCCCCCACACCGGACCATGAGCAGTTCTTC
NA	TRBV4-1	TRBJ2-1	NA	CASSSGNEQFF	TGCGCCAGCAGCTCCGGGAATGAGCAGTTCTTC
NA	TRBV2	TRBJ1-2	TRBD1	CASREDRNYGYTF	TGTGCCAGCAGGGAGGACAGGAACTATGGCTACACCTTC
NA	TRBV23-1	TRBJ2-2	TRBD2	CASSPSRWVAGGMSGELFF	TGCGCCAGCAGCCCCTCTCGATGGGTAGCGGGAGGAATGTCCGGGGAGCTGTTTTTT
NA	TRBV5-1	TRBJ1-1	NA	CASSPPKGAGSEAFF	TGCGCCAGCAGCCCCCCTAAAGGGGCGGGATCTGAAGCTTTCTTT
NA	TRBV7-9	TRBJ1-4	TRBD1	CASSPGQGYEKLFF	TGTGCCAGCAGCCCGGGACAGGGTTACGAAAAACTGTTTTTT
NA	TRBV27	TRBJ2-7	NA	CASTLDLAPYEQYF	TGTGCCAGCACCTTGGACCTAGCGCCCTACGAGCAGTACTTC
NA	TRBV7-5	TRBJ2-1	NA	CVRSLLVSRNEQFF	TGTGTCAGAAGCCTCCTAGTGAGTCGCAATGAGCAGTTCTTC